One and the same sample provided the 9 T cell receptor beta chains below, sequenced in a study of shared clonotypes between healthy human individuals. Using immunoSEQ multiplex PCR, the repertoire was profiled, and TCRdb retains in-frame clones only, with some absent. The sample carries around 2.1 million clones, 95% recorded once. The sample consisted of naive CD4+ T cells sorted from blood. The subset denotes: CD45RA+ positively selected. The origin of the receptors is a man aged 18-30 years in good health.

A single count supports this clone. V usage is TRBV5-4 and J usage is TRBJ2-5; 11 bases line up with TRBD1. The CDR3 length is 16 residues. J gave up 3 bases and V 0 bases, and 4 bases lay outside the gene matches. Germline loops: CDR1 SGHNT, CDR2 YYREEE (reference sequence). The CDR3 sequence: CASSLVDRGREETQYF. In DNA form, the CDR3 reads TGTGCCAGCAGCTTGGTGGACAGGGGGCGGGAAGAGACCCAGTACTTC. The full variable domain, in which reference TRBV5-4 and TRBJ2-5 provide the parts outside the CDR3, is ETGVTQSPTHLIKTRGQQVTLRCSSQSGHNTVSWYQQALGQGPQFIFQYYREEENGRGNFPPRFSGLQFPNYSSELNVNALELDDSALYLCASSLVDRGREETQYFGPGTRLLVL.

The chain uses TRBV15 and TRBJ1-2; D not certain. CDR3 length: 15 amino acids. Trimming removed 2 bases at V and 2 bases at J, with 12 bases between. Germline values: CDR1 LNHNV, CDR2 YYDKDF (reference sequence). The CDR3 sequence: CATSRYTATNYGYTF. Here the CDR3 DNA reads TGTGCCACCAGCAGATATACAGCCACAAACTATGGCTACACCTTC.

This chain uses TRBV6-5 with TRBJ2-6, with 8 bases matching TRBD1. There are 16 residues in the CDR3. J gave up 3 bases and V 4 bases, and 5 bases lay outside the gene matches. The germline V gene encodes CDR1 MNHEY and CDR2 SVGAGI. The CDR3 DNA reads TGTGCCAGCAGTTCGGACAGGGTGGTTGGGGCCAACGTCCTGACTTTC. Its translation: CASSSDRVVGANVLTF.

In its sample, this clone was seen once. The V and J genes are TRBV7-8 and TRBJ1-1; maybe TRBD1 (6 bases). Germline CDR1 and CDR2: SGHVS and FQNEAQ. The V and J ends lost 5 bases and 0 bases respectively, with 16 bases between them. There are 16 residues in the CDR3. CDR3 residues: CASSPGVQRMNTEAFF. The CDR3 coding sequence is TGTGCCAGCAGCCCAGGGGTGCAAAGAATGAACACTGAAGCTTTCTTT.

This sequence joins TRBV2 and TRBJ2-7; D may be TRBD2 (6 bases). The CDR3 consists of 14 residues. The germline V gene has CDR1 SNHLY and CDR2 FYNNEI. Trimming took off 8 bases at V and 3 bases at J, with 17 bases between the two ends. CDR3: CASGLGGTSYEQYF. The CDR3 DNA sequence: TGTGCCAGCGGCTTGGGGGGTACGAGCTACGAGCAGTACTTC.

V is TRBV5-6 and J is TRBJ1-2, with no clear D. The CDR3 consists of 15 residues. Germline CDR1 reads SGHDT; CDR2 reads YYEEEE. Trimming removed 2 bases from V and 7 bases from J, with 18 bases in between. CDR3 amino acids: CASSLFKATSGGYTF. CDR3 in DNA: TGTGCCAGCAGCTTATTTAAAGCCACCAGCGGTGGCTACACCTTC. The full variable domain, with the rest looked up from reference TRBV5-6 and TRBJ1-2, is DAGVTQSPTHLIKTRGQQVTLRCSPKSGHDTVSWYQQALGQGPQFIFQYYEEEERQRGNFPDRFSGHQFPNYSSELNVNALLLGDSALYLCASSLFKATSGGYTFGSGTRLTVV.

The rearrangement uses TRBV7-2 and TRBJ2-7; D is ambiguous. V was shortened by 5 bases and J by 4 bases, with 9 bases between the two germline ends. Germline V gives CDR1 SGHTA, CDR2 FQGNSA. This CDR3 is 12 amino acids long. This chain's CDR3 is CASSGGVYEQYF. DNA for the CDR3: TGTGCCAGCAGCGGTGGGGTTTACGAGCAGTACTTC.

With respect to this clone: This CDR3 is also generated by other DNA sequences in the sample. This rearrangement joins TRBV18 to TRBJ2-3; 14 bases are a match to TRBD2. The germline CDR1 and CDR2 sequences are KGHSH and LQKENI. V shed 3 bases and J 4 bases; nucleotides not matched to a gene: 0. The CDR3 is 15 amino acids. The CDR3 sequence: CASSPGLAGADTQYF. The CDR3, as DNA: TGTGCCAGCTCACCGGGACTAGCGGGAGCAGATACGCAGTATTTT.

V is TRBV6-5 and J is TRBJ2-5; D not certain. CDR1 is MNHEY and CDR2 is SVGAGI in the germline V gene. The germline V and J ends were trimmed by 2 bases and 2 bases, with 6 bases remaining between them. The CDR3 sequence is 13 residues long. Written as DNA, the CDR3 is TGTGCCAGCAGTTACAGGGTACAAGAGACCCAGTACTTC. This encodes CASSYRVQETQYF.